This T cell receptor (beta chain) was obtained from a study of shared clonotypes between healthy human individuals. Per germline, CDR1 SGHTA and CDR2 FQGNSA. This CDR3 has 13 residues. Trimming took 1 base from V and 7 from J, leaving 8 bases between them. Researchers divided each subset's genomic DNA evenly across several immunoSEQ plates. In the original processing: Junction-only sequences without quality scores came from ImmunoSEQ, so filtering differed. This table comes from immunoSEQ multiplex PCR, and its TCRdb copy is limited to in-frame clones, with some not included. Clone size and V and J calls were adopted from that table, with D and trimming inferred from the DNA. The sample carries more than 450,000 clones, around 74% recorded once. Donors included only healthy HIV-negative adults lacking recent acute infections or vaccinations. The donors were all Caucasian adults (living in Nashville, Tennessee).

The chain is built from TRBV7-2 and TRBJ2-1; D gene ambiguous. The receptor was derived from a woman aged 40 to 49 in good health. Some clones in this sample may be carry-over from other donors' samples. The material sequenced was PBMCs. The CDR3 reads CASSLVARNEQFF. The CDR3 region has the DNA TGTGCCAGCAGCTTAGTGGCGCGTAATGAGCAGTTCTTC.